This TCR beta chain is from a study of shared clonotypes between healthy human individuals. The wider study: Per donor, CD8 memory used one plate, CD8 naive used two, CD4 memory used three and CD4 naive used three.

This clone is a singleton in its sample. Its antigen is as yet unknown. The authors ran the assay at deep level. Here immunoSEQ multiplex PCR was the method, and the copy in TCRdb shows in-frame clones only, minus some. The table records roughly 2,300,000 clones, about 90% of them present only once. Study outcomes and limitations: Several donors held approximately 5% of naive CD4 clonotypes in common. Compared with memory subsets, naive subsets generally had larger estimated richness.

J gave up 7 bases and V 4 bases, and 7 bases lay outside the gene matches. The CDR3 runs 15 residues. Germline assignment: CDR1 MGHRA and CDR2 YSYEKL. Material for sequencing was naive CD4+ T cells from PBMCs. Subset reported: CD45RA+ positively selected. This clonotype was obtained from a man aged 18 to 30 in good health. Some clones in this sample may be carry-over from other donors' samples. This chain joins TRBV4-1 and TRBJ2-1, with 10 positions matching TRBD1. This chain's CDR3 is CASSPLGQGLNEQFF. The CDR3 DNA follows: TGCGCCAGCAGCCCGCTGGGACAGGGGTTGAATGAGCAGTTCTTC.